These 17 T cell receptor beta chains were all obtained from the same sample, sequenced in a study of tumor and adjacent non-tumor tissue in lung cancer. No cell sorting was done before RNA was extracted from the tissue. The normal lung tissue was taken more than 3 cm from the tumor edge. Three rounds of nested PCR, following a modified ARM-PCR protocol, produced the TCRbeta library. MiXCR, run by TCRdb on the multiplex PCR reads, gives a single entry per CDR3 protein. The sample holds 80,000 or so distinct CDR3 sequences, approximately 81% seen once. Sequences were obtained from distant non-tumor lung tissue. The receptors originated from a man aged 60-69 years with non-small cell lung cancer.

To note about this clonotype: A junction end diverges from the germline sequence, so it may reflect a read error. The J gene is TRBJ2-2, the V gene TRBV10-1; 7 bases align to TRBD1. CDR3 length: 15 amino acids. CDR1 and CDR2 from the germline V gene are WNHNN and SYGVQD (reference sequence). The CDR3 DNA is TGTGTCAGCAGTGAAGGGACAGTCTTAACCGGGGAGCTGTTTTTT. This codes for CVSSEGTVLTGELFF.

CDR3 amino acids: CISSLRGGRYEQFF. The CDR3 nucleotides are TGTATCAGCAGCTTAAGAGGGGGCCGGTATGAGCAGTTCTTC. The gene calls are TRBV11-1 and TRBJ2-1, with 7 bases fitting TRBD1. This CDR3 spans 14 amino acids. Germline V gene lookup returns CDR1 SGHAT and CDR2 FQDESV (reference sequence).

This clonotype is a singleton in its sample. No conserved phenylalanine or tryptophan ends this CDR3, so it is likely a read error. The chain carries TRBV10-2 and TRBJ2-1; 13 bases are a match to TRBD2. The CDR3 length is 15 residues. Germline assignment: CDR1 WSHSY and CDR2 SAAADI. The CDR3 sequence: CVSNGLAGALNEQFL. The CDR3 bases are TGCGTAAGCAACGGACTAGCGGGAGCGCTAAATGAGCAGTTCTTA.

Concerning this clonotype itself: The CDR3 does not end in the conserved phenylalanine or tryptophan, so this is likely a read error. The CDR3 loop reads CTASAVTYEQYS. Written as DNA, the CDR3 is TGCACTGCTAGTGCAGTCACCTACGAGCAGTACTCC. This chain uses TRBV20-1 with TRBJ2-7, with unresolved D. This CDR3 has 12 amino acids. CDR1 DFQATT and CDR2 SNEGSKA come from the germline V gene (reference sequence).

In regard to this clonotype: Sequence at one end of the junction differs from germline and may be a read error. The chain carries TRBV28 and TRBJ2-3; D possibly corresponds to TRBD2 (6 bases). Germline CDR1 and CDR2: MDHEN and SYDVKM. The CDR3 has 14 residues. The CDR3, as DNA: TGTGCCAGCAGTTTCCTTAGCGGCGCAGATAGGCAGTATTTT. This sequence encodes CASSFLSGADRQYF.

This clonotype was observed a handful of times. One junction end disagrees with the germline gene, perhaps due to a read error. This sequence joins TRBV6-6 and TRBJ1-6; 8 nucleotides agree with TRBD1. Germline loops: CDR1 MNHNY, CDR2 SVGAGI (reference sequence). The CDR3 has 15 amino acids. The CDR3 coding sequence is TGTGCTAGCAGTTACCGGACAGGGTCCGATTCACCCCTCCACTTT. It codes for CASSYRTGSDSPLHF.

The chain is built from TRBV29-1 and TRBJ2-3; 10 bases map to TRBD1. Germline-derived CDR1 and CDR2 are SQVTM and ANQGSEA. The CDR3 length is 19 residues. The ends lost 2 bases at V and 5 bases at J; junction bases unmatched: 19. CDR3 DNA sequence: TGCAGCGTTGAACTTCCGGGACAGGGGTATTCCGACGTGGAAGATACGCAGTATTTT. Translating gives CSVELPGQGYSDVEDTQYF.

The rearrangement links TRBV20-1 to TRBJ2-7; weak D call: TRBD2 (5 bases). Germline CDR1 and CDR2: DFQATT and SNEGSKA (reference sequence). This CDR3 contains 13 residues. The DNA of the CDR3 is TGCAGAGCTGATGGACTTACAGCCTACGAGCAGTACTTC. Its protein product is CRADGLTAYEQYF.

This clonotype was detected only once. As the CDR3 is not closed by the conserved phenylalanine or tryptophan, this likely results from a read error. J is TRBJ1-1 and V is TRBV25-1; perhaps TRBD1 as D (5 bases). Between the trimmed V and J ends, which lost 8 bases and 0 bases, there was a span of 10 bases. This CDR3 has 13 residues. Germline CDR1 MGHDK, CDR2 SYGVNS. The CDR3 bases are TGTGCCAGCGGGGGACCGATGAACACTGAAGCTTTCTTA. The encoded protein is CASGGPMNTEAFL.

Concerning this clonotype: Without the conserved terminal phenylalanine or tryptophan, this CDR3 likely stems from a read error. Because the CDR3's place on the DNA is in doubt, the DNA is left out and the CDR3 is given as listed by TCRdb. The rearrangement uses TRBV29-1 and TRBJ1-2; whether TRBD1, the table's D call, matches the DNA was not checked. Both ends counted, the CDR3 spans 14 residues. Germline V lookup: CDR1 SQVTM, CDR2 ANQGSEA. CDR3: CSVDRSGIHYGYTL.

This clonotype was observed a handful of times. A much larger clone differs by one base, so this may be a read error. The chain combines TRBV6-4 with TRBJ2-1, with a tentative D call TRBD1 (6 bases). CDR1 is MRHNA, CDR2 SNTAGT, per germline. The CDR3 extends over 15 amino acids. The CDR3 is CASSPGHSSYNKQFF. The CDR3 bases are TGTGCCAGCAGCCCGGGACACAGCTCCTACAATAAGCAGTTCTTC.

This clonotype was seen ten or more times. The rearrangement uses TRBV5-4 and TRBJ2-2, with D possibly being TRBD2 (5 bases). Looked up from germline, CDR1 is SGHNT and CDR2 is YYREEE (reference sequence). This CDR3 comprises 13 residues. V was trimmed by 2 bases and J by 7 bases, leaving 9 bases between them. The CDR3 DNA reads TGTGCCAGCAGCTTACCGGGGTTCGGGGAGCTGTTTTTT. This gives the protein CASSLPGFGELFF.

This clonotype was counted a single time. At one boundary the junction diverges from the germline segment, which might be a read error. The genes are TRBV11-2 and TRBJ2-3; tentative D call: TRBD1 (6 bases). This CDR3 spans 16 amino acids. Germline lookup yields CDR1 SGHAT and CDR2 FQNNGV. In DNA, the CDR3 is TGTGCCAGCAGCTTAGCATCAGGGGTATCTACAGATACGCTGTATTTT. It is translated as CASSLASGVSTDTLYF.

Details on this clonotype: With a much larger clone just one base away, this may be a read error. V usage is TRBV5-1 and J usage is TRBJ2-5; tentatively, D is TRBD1 (5 bases). Per germline, CDR1 SGHRS and CDR2 YFSETQ. This CDR3 has 16 residues. The CDR3 DNA is TGCGCCAGCAGCTTGGGTCCCGCAGGGTCCGAAGATACCCAGTACTTC. Its translation: CASSLGPAGSEDTQYF.

As concerns this clonotype: Lacking the conserved final phenylalanine or tryptophan, this CDR3 likely reflects a read error. This chain links TRBV11-2 with TRBJ2-3, with a tentative D call TRBD2 (6 bases). V lost 7 bases to trimming and J lost 3 bases, with 23 bases between them. The germline CDR1 and CDR2 sequences are SGHAT and FQNNGV. CDR3 length: 17 residues. The CDR3: CASTREGRGRSTDTQYL. In DNA form, the CDR3 reads TGTGCCAGCACCAGAGAGGGGCGGGGCAGGAGTACAGATACGCAGTATTTG.

This clonotype has at least ten counts. The chain uses TRBV12-3 or TRBV12-4 and TRBJ2-4; a possible D gene is TRBD2 (6 bases). Trimming cost V 6 bases and J 0 bases, with 9 bases left between them. This CDR3 comprises 14 residues. DNA for the CDR3: TGTGCCAGCAGCTTGGGACTAGCCAAAAACATTCAGTACTTC. It codes for CASSLGLAKNIQYF.

This clonotype was recorded only once. The chain couples TRBV6-5 to TRBJ2-2, with 8 bases fitting TRBD2. This CDR3 has 15 amino acids. Germline CDR1 reads MNHEY; CDR2 reads SVGAGI. Trimming took 10 bases from V and 7 from J; bases not matched to a gene: 14. The CDR3 DNA reads TGTGCCACCAAGAAAATCGGGAGGGTCATCGGGGAGCTGTTTTTT. The encoded protein is CATKKIGRVIGELFF.